This paragraph covers one T cell receptor (beta chain) sequence. Its matching antigen is unknown. UMIs were added to TCR cDNA along with a universal primer site when it was made by 5'RACE template switching. TCRdb used MiXCR to reprocess the 5' RACE reads, holding one entry per CDR3 protein. Of more than 350,000 distinct CDR3 sequences listed, around a tenth are singletons. Germline V CDR1 and CDR2: ENHRY, SYGVKD. Trimming at V came to 8 bases and at J to 3 bases, leaving 2 bases not matched to a gene. The CDR3 totals 13 residues. These data originate in a study of T cells after yellow fever vaccination. About the study: In the case of low-cell-number fractions, SMART-Seq v4 Ultra Low Input was used for preparation.

Points from the study as a whole: FACS-sorted repertoires could harbor abundant contaminating bulk-population clonotypes.

This receptor was identified in a young man who received the YFV17D yellow fever vaccine. The chain combines TRBV10-3 with TRBJ1-1; 11 positions match TRBD1. Material: PBMCs, obtained on the day of the first yellow fever vaccination. In nucleotides, the CDR3 is TGTGCCATCCGGGACAGGGGGGACACTGAAGCTTTCTTT. This sequence encodes CAIRDRGDTEAFF.